This passage covers 25 T cell receptor beta chains from one sample sequenced in a study of blood T cell repertoires in COVID-19. The table came from immunoSEQ multiplex PCR; TCRdb's copy has only in-frame clones and leaves some out. Here the sample spans 90,000 or so clones, around 90% being singletons. The sample was peripheral blood. The receptors here all came from a man aged 18 to 30 with COVID-19, enrolled during active disease.

The genes are TRBV6-4 and TRBJ1-2; a weak D match, TRBD1 (5 bases). Per the germline V gene, CDR1 is MRHNA and CDR2 is SNTAGT. This CDR3 region has 16 residues. The V gene lost 3 bases and the J gene lost 3 bases, with 17 bases spanning the gap. CDR3 residues: CASSEPPPGGDYGYTF. Here the CDR3 DNA reads TGTGCCAGCAGTGAACCCCCACCGGGAGGGGACTATGGCTACACCTTC.

V gene TRBV28 combines with J gene TRBJ1-5, with D uncertain. Germline loops: CDR1 MDHEN, CDR2 SYDVKM. Trimming took off 7 bases at V and 5 bases at J, with 12 bases between the two ends. This CDR3 is built from 13 residues. The CDR3 bases are TGTGCCAGCATCGACACCCTCGATCAGCCCCAGCATTTT. Translation: CASIDTLDQPQHF.

The rearrangement links TRBV7-2 to TRBJ1-3; D gene uncertain. CDR1 is SGHTA, CDR2 FQGNSA, per germline. The V end lost 4 bases, the J end lost 9 bases, and 22 bases lay between the germline ends. The CDR3 totals 16 residues. CDR3: CASSSTSAMGVGTIYF. For the CDR3, the DNA is TGTGCCAGCAGCTCCACTTCCGCGATGGGAGTGGGCACCATATATTTT.

This chain joins TRBV28 and TRBJ1-6, with TRBD1 identical over 7 bases. After removal of 2 bases from V and 9 bases from J, the junction contained 7 bases not matched to a gene. The CDR3 loop spans 15 amino acids. Germline CDR1 MDHEN, CDR2 SYDVKM. CDR3 DNA: TGTGCCAGCAGTTTAAGCCGACAGGGAGGTTCACCCCTCCACTTT. Translation: CASSLSRQGGSPLHF.

The chain uses TRBV4-1 and TRBJ2-7; 8 positions agree with TRBD1. CDR3 length: 12 amino acids. The V gene's germline CDR1 is MGHRA and CDR2 YSYEKL. V gave up 4 bases and J gave up 6 bases; unmatched junction bases: 2. The CDR3 region has the DNA TGCGCCAGCAGCCCCACAGGGGGCGAGCAGTACTTC. It yields the protein CASSPTGGEQYF.

The CDR3 loop is CASRGQADGYTF. In DNA form, the CDR3 reads TGTGCCAGCAGGGGACAGGCTGATGGCTACACCTTC. This chain joins TRBV27 and TRBJ1-2, with TRBD1 matching over 8 bases. CDR3 length: 12 residues. V dropped 6 bases and J dropped 6; count of bases not matched to a gene: 3. Germline V gene data show CDR1 as MNHEY and CDR2 as SMNVEV (reference sequence).

This clone was recorded once. This chain links TRBV30 with TRBJ2-2; 10 bases align to TRBD1. The CDR3 runs to 13 residues. Germline V gene data show CDR1 as GTSNPN and CDR2 as SVGIG (reference sequence). CDR3 sequence reads: CAAGTGVSGELFF. CDR3 nucleotides: TGTGCGGCGGGGACAGGGGTTTCCGGGGAGCTGTTTTTT.

The chain joins TRBV7-2 to TRBJ2-5, with D tentatively TRBD1 (6 bases). Germline V CDR1 and CDR2: SGHTA, FQGNSA. The CDR3 length is 16 residues. With 5 bases removed from V and 5 bases from J, the gap between germline ends came to 21 bases. The CDR3 sequence is CASSPGTIGGFETQYF. The CDR3 nucleotides are TGTGCCAGCAGCCCCGGGACCATAGGGGGATTCGAGACCCAGTACTTC. The variable domain in full, completed from reference TRBV7-2 and TRBJ2-5, reads GAGVSQSPSNKVTEKGKDVELRCDPISGHTALYWYRQSLGQGLEFLIYFQGNSAPDKSGLPSDRFSAERTGGSVSTLTIQRTQQEDSAVYLCASSPGTIGGFETQYFGPGTRLLVL.

This sequence joins TRBV6-5 and TRBJ2-4, with 7 bases fitting TRBD1. This CDR3 has 14 amino acids. CDR1 and CDR2 from the germline V gene are MNHEY and SVGAGI. Unmatched junction bases numbered 9, after V lost 6 bases and J lost 7 bases. The CDR3 DNA follows: TGTGCCAGCAGCCCAACAGGGGAAACTAACATTCAGTACTTC. This sequence encodes CASSPTGETNIQYF.

The V and J genes are TRBV4-3 and TRBJ1-6, with D maybe TRBD1 (5 bases). This CDR3 spans 21 amino acids. The V end lost 1 base, the J end lost 0 bases, and 22 bases lay between the germline ends. CDR1 is LGHNA, CDR2 YSLEER, per germline. CDR3 amino acids: CASSQAGPGRDSSSYNSPLHF. DNA for the CDR3: TGCGCCAGCAGCCAAGCAGGGCCGGGCAGGGATTCTAGCTCCTATAATTCACCCCTCCACTTT.

The rearrangement joins TRBV28 to TRBJ2-7, with TRBD2 matching 8 bases. The junction had 4 bases not matched to a gene; V was cut back by 3 bases and J by 3 bases. Per germline, CDR1 MDHEN and CDR2 SYDVKM. The CDR3 is 14 amino acids. CDR3 in amino acids: CASSLGLAGYEQYF. The CDR3 coding sequence is TGTGCCAGCAGTTTGGGCCTAGCGGGCTACGAGCAGTACTTC.

V usage is TRBV3-1 (or the pseudogene TRBV3-2) and J usage is TRBJ2-1, with a weak D call TRBD2 (8 bases). The CDR3 sequence is 16 residues long. In germline, CDR1 is LGHDT, CDR2 YNNKEL (reference sequence). V lost 8 bases and J lost 4, with 21 bases in between. The CDR3 nucleotides read TGTGCCAGCGCACGTAGCGGGGTGGACAGGTACAATGAGCAGTTCTTC. Amino acids: CASARSGVDRYNEQFF.

J is TRBJ2-2 and V is TRBV7-2; a weak D match, TRBD2 (5 bases). CDR1 is SGHTA, CDR2 FQGNSA, per germline. V gave up 7 bases and J gave up 6 bases, with 12 bases separating them. The CDR3 totals 13 residues. The CDR3 spells CASNIWGAGELFF. The DNA for the CDR3 is TGTGCCAGCAATATCTGGGGAGCCGGGGAGCTGTTTTTT.

The gene calls are TRBV9 and TRBJ2-5; weak D call: TRBD2 (7 bases). Germline V CDR1 and CDR2: SGDLS, YYNGEE. Between the trimmed V and J ends, which lost 3 bases and 2 bases, there was a span of 11 bases. The CDR3 contains 14 residues. CDR3 loop: CASSGGGVQETQYF. In DNA form, the CDR3 reads TGTGCCAGCAGCGGAGGGGGGGTTCAAGAGACCCAGTACTTC.

As DNA, the CDR3 is TGTGCCAGTAGTATTGTGGAGGGCCTTGGGAGAAACGAGCAGTACTTC. Translation gives CASSIVEGLGRNEQYF. This chain uses TRBV19 with TRBJ2-7; TRBD2 might be the D (6 bases). The CDR3 consists of 16 residues. Germline CDR1 is LNHDA and CDR2 is SQIVND (reference sequence). V was pared by 3 bases and J by 5 bases, with 20 bases between.

The chain combines TRBV7-2 with TRBJ2-2; D is possibly TRBD2 (5 bases). The CDR3 totals 16 residues. Trimming removed 2 bases at V and 1 base at J, with 11 bases between. CDR1 is SGHTA, CDR2 FQGNSA, per germline. CDR3 amino acids: CASSLYGSVNTGELFF. CDR3 DNA sequence: TGTGCCAGCAGCTTATATGGTAGCGTGAACACCGGGGAGCTGTTTTTT.

The rearrangement uses TRBV28 and TRBJ2-7, with unresolved D. The germline CDR1 and CDR2 sequences are MDHEN and SYDVKM. Trimming pared 4 bases from V and 2 bases from J, leaving 12 bases between. The CDR3 extends over 14 amino acids. CDR3 amino acids: CASSSPGGAYEQYF. The CDR3 DNA sequence: TGTGCCAGCAGTTCCCCCGGTGGAGCCTACGAGCAGTACTTC.

The chain links TRBV10-2 to TRBJ1-2, with TRBD1 as a possible D gene (6 bases). Germline CDR1 and CDR2: WSHSY and SAAADI. This CDR3 contains 13 residues. V was trimmed by 2 bases and J by 2 bases, leaving 6 bases between them. The CDR3 region has the DNA TGCGCCAGCAGTGAGGGGGGCAACTATGGCTACACCTTC. Its translation is CASSEGGNYGYTF.

The table lists this clone with a few counts. The rearrangement uses TRBV4-3 and TRBJ1-1; the D gene is possibly TRBD1 (5 bases). V lost 1 base to trimming and J lost 5 bases, with 11 bases between them. The CDR3 runs to 14 residues. Germline V gene data show CDR1 as LGHNA and CDR2 as YSLEER. CDR3 sequence: CASSQGPGGTEAFF. The CDR3 DNA reads TGCGCCAGCAGCCAAGGGCCCGGGGGGACTGAAGCTTTCTTT.

The V call is TRBV19, the J call TRBJ1-2; 12 bases fit TRBD1. V trimming: 9 bases; J trimming: 6 bases; junction bases outside the gene matches: 14. This CDR3 contains 16 residues. Germline V gives CDR1 LNHDA, CDR2 SQIVND (reference sequence). The CDR3 nucleotides read TGTGCCAGAAGCTGTCCCGGGACAGGGGGCGATAATGGCTACACCTTC. Protein product: CARSCPGTGGDNGYTF.

This clone was detected once. This sequence joins TRBV2 and TRBJ2-3; D is possibly TRBD1 (5 bases). From germline, CDR1 is SNHLY and CDR2 FYNNEI. V lost 3 bases to trimming and J lost 1 base, with 14 bases between them. The CDR3 length is 16 residues. This CDR3 is CASSEIGVGGTDTQYF. For the CDR3, the DNA is TGTGCCAGCAGTGAGATAGGGGTAGGGGGCACAGATACGCAGTATTTT.

This chain links TRBV6-1 with TRBJ2-7; no clear D. The V gene lost 0 bases and the J gene lost 4 bases, with 7 bases spanning the gap. Germline V gene lookup returns CDR1 MNHNS and CDR2 SASEGT. This CDR3 comprises 13 residues. This CDR3 is CASSEARLYEQYF. The CDR3 bases are TGTGCCAGCAGTGAAGCGCGGCTGTACGAGCAGTACTTC.

This clone occurred once. The gene calls are TRBV4-3 and TRBJ2-7; TRBD1 matches at 8 bases. CDR3 length: 15 residues. Germline CDR1 and CDR2: LGHNA and YSLEER. V dropped 4 bases and J dropped 5; count of bases not matched to a gene: 10. CDR3 DNA sequence: TGCGCCAGCAGCCGATACCAGGGGGCAGGGAACGAGCAGTACTTC. It codes for CASSRYQGAGNEQYF.

This clone was seen a handful of times. V and J are TRBV4-3 and TRBJ1-2; 9 bases map to TRBD1. This CDR3 has 17 amino acids. The trim removed 5 bases at V and 7 bases at J, leaving 17 bases unmatched. Germline V gene sequence: CDR1 LGHNA, CDR2 YSLEER. CDR3 region: CASSWGQGYLSSSGYTF. The CDR3, as DNA: TGCGCCAGCAGCTGGGGACAGGGTTATTTATCCAGTAGTGGCTACACCTTC.

In its sample, this clone was seen once. The chain employs TRBV6-5 and TRBJ1-6; the D is unclear. The V and J ends lost 1 base and 7 bases respectively, with 11 bases between them. The CDR3 has 15 residues. From germline, CDR1 is MNHEY and CDR2 SVGAGI. CDR3 nucleotides: TGTGCCAGCAGTTACTTAGGGAGTGCAAATTCACCCCTCCACTTT. As protein: CASSYLGSANSPLHF.